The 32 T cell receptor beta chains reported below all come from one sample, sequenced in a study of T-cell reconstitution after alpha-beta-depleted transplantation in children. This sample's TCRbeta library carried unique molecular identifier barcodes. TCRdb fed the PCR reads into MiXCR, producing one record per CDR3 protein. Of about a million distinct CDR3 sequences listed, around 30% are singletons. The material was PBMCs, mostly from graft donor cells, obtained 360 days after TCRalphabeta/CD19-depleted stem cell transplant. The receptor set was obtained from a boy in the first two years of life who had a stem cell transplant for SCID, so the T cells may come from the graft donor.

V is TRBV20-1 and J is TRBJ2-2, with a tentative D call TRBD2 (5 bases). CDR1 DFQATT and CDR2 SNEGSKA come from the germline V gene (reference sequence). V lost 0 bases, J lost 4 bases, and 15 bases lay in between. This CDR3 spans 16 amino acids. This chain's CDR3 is CSARDPRWTGTGELFF. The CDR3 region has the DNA TGCAGTGCTAGAGATCCGCGGTGGACTGGCACCGGGGAGCTGTTTTTT.

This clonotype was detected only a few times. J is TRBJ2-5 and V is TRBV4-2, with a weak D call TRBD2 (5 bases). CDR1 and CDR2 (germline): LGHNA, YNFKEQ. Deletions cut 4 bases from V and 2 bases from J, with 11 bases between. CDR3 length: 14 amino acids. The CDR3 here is CASSLTGKQETQYF. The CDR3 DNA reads TGTGCCAGCAGCCTTACCGGGAAACAAGAGACCCAGTACTTC.

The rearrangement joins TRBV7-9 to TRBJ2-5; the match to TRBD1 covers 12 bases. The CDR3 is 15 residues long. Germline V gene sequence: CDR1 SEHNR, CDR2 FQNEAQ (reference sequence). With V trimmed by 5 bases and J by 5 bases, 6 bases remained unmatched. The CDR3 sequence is CASSDRDRGPETQYF. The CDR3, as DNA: TGTGCCAGCAGCGACCGGGACAGGGGGCCCGAGACCCAGTACTTC.

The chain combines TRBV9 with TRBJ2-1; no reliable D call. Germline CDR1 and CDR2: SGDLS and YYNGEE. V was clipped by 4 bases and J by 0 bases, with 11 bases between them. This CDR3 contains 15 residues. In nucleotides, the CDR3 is TGTGCCAGCAGCAGTTTCCGGAGCTCCTACAATGAGCAGTTCTTC. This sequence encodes CASSSFRSSYNEQFF.

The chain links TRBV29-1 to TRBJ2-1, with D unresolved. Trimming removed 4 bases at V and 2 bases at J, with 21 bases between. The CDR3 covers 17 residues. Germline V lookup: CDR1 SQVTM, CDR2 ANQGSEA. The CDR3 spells CSVVPSLGQRTYNEQFF. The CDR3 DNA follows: TGCAGCGTTGTCCCATCCCTAGGGCAAAGGACCTACAATGAGCAGTTCTTC.

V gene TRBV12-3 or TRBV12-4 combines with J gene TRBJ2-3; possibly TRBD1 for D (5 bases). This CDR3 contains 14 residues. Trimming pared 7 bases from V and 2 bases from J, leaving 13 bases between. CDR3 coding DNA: TGTGCCAGCATAAACCAGGGATCCACAGATACGCAGTATTTT. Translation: CASINQGSTDTQYF.

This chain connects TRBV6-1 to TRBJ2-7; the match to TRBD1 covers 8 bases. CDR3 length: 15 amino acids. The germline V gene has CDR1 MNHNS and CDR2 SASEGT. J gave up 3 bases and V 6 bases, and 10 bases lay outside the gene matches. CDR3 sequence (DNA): TGTGCCAGCAGCCTGGACAGGGAAGTCCTCTACGAGCAGTACTTC. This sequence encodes CASSLDREVLYEQYF.

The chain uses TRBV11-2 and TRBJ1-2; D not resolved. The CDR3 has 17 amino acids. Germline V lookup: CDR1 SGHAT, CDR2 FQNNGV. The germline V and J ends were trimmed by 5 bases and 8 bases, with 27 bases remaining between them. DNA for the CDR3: TGTGCCAGCAGCCGTCTCTCTAAACAGATGGAAAGTTCGGGCTACACCTTC. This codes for CASSRLSKQMESSGYTF.

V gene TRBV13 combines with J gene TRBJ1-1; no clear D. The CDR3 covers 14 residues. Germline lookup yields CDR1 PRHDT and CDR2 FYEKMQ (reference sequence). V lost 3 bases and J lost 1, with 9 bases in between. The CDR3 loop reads CASSLPHENTEAFF. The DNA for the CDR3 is TGTGCCAGCAGCTTGCCACACGAGAACACTGAAGCTTTCTTT.

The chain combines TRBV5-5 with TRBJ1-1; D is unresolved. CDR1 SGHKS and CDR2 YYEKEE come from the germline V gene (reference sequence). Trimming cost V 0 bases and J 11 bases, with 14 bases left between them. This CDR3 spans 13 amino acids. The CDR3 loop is CASSLDALDRAFF. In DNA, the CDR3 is TGTGCCAGCAGCTTGGATGCTTTAGACCGGGCTTTCTTT.

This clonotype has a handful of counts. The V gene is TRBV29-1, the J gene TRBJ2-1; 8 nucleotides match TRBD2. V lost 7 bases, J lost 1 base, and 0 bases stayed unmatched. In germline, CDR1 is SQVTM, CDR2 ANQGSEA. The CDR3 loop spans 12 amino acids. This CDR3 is CSGLASYNEQFF. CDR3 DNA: TGCAGCGGACTAGCGTCCTACAATGAGCAGTTCTTC.

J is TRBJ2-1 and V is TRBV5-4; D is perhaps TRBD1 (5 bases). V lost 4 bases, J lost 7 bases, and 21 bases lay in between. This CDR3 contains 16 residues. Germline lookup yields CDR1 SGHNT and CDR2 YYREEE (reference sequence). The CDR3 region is CASSPGLQVSRNEQFF. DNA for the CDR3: TGTGCCAGCAGCCCGGGTCTACAGGTGTCAAGAAATGAGCAGTTCTTC.

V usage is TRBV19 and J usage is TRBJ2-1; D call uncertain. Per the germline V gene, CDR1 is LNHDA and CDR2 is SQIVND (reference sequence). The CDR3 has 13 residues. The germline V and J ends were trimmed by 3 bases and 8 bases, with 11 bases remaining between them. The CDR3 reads CASSIGRFDEQFF. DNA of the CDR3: TGTGCCAGTAGTATCGGGCGGTTCGATGAGCAGTTCTTC.

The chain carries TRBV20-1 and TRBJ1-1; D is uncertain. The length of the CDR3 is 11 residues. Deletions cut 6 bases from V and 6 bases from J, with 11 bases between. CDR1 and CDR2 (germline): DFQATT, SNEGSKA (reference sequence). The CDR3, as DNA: TGCAGTGCGTTTAGTCTCGCTGAAGCTTTCTTT. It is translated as CSAFSLAEAFF.

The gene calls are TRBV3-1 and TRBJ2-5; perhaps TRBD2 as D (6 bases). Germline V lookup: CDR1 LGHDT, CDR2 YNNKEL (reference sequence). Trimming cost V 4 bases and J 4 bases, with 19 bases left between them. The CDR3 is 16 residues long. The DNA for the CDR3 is TGTGCCAGCAGCCCGAACCTTTCGGGGGTGCTAGAGACCCAGTACTTC. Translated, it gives CASSPNLSGVLETQYF.

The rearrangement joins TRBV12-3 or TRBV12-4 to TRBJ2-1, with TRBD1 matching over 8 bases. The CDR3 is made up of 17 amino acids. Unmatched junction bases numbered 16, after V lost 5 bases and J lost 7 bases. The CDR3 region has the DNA TGTGCCAGCAGTCCACACCCCGGACAGGGAAGGATGAATGAGCAGTTCTTC. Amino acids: CASSPHPGQGRMNEQFF.

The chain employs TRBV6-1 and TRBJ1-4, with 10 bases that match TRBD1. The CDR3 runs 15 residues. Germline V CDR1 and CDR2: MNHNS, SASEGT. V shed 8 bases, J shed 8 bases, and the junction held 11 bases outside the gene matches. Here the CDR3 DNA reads TGTGCCAGCCATGTGGGGGACAGGGGATCCGAAAAACTGTTTTTT. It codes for CASHVGDRGSEKLFF.

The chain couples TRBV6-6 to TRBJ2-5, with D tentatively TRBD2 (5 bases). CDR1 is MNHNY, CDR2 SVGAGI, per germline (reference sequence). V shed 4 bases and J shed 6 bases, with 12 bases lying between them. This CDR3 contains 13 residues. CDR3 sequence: CASSSRARQTQYF. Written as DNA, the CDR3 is TGTGCCAGCAGTTCGCGGGCCCGTCAGACCCAGTACTTC.

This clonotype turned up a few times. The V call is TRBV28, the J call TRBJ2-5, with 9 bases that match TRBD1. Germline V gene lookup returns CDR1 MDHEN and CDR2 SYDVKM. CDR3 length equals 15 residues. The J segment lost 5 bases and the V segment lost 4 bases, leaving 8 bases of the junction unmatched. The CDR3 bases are TGTGCCAGCAGTTCCTCCGGGACAGGGAGGGAGACCCAGTACTTC. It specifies CASSSSGTGRETQYF.

The CDR3 DNA reads TGCGCCAGCAGCCAAGACCGACAGGGGGGATTCTACAATGAGCAGTTCTTC. Translating it yields CASSQDRQGGFYNEQFF. The V call is TRBV4-1, the J call TRBJ2-1; 9 positions match TRBD1. After removal of 0 bases from V and 3 bases from J, the junction contained 6 bases not matched to a gene. CDR1 and CDR2 from the germline V gene are MGHRA and YSYEKL. This CDR3 is 17 amino acids long.

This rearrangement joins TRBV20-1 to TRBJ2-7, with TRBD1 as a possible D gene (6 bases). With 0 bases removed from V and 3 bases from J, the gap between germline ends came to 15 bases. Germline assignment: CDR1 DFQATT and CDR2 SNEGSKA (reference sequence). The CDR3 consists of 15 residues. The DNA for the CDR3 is TGCAGTGCTAGAGATCGGCTTTGGACAGACTACGAGCAGTACTTC. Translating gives CSARDRLWTDYEQYF.

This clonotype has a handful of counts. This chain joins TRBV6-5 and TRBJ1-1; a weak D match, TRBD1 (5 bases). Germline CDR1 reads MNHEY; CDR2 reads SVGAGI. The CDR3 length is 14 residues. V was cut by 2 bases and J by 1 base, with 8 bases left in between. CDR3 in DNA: TGTGCCAGCAGTTACGCGGGGGGGAACACTGAAGCTTTCTTT. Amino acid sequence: CASSYAGGNTEAFF.

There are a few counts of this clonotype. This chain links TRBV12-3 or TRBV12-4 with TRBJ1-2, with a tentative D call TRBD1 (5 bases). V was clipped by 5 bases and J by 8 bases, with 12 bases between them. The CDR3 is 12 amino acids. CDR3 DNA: TGTGCCAGCAGTCGACGGGGGGAAGGCTACACCTTC. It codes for CASSRRGEGYTF.

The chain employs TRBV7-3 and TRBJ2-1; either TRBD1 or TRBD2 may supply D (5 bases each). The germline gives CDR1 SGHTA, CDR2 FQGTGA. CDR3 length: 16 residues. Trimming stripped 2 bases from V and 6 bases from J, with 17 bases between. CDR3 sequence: CASSLPVGPGINEQFF. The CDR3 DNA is TGTGCCAGCAGCTTACCGGTGGGACCTGGAATCAATGAGCAGTTCTTC. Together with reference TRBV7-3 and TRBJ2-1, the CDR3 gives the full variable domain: GAGVSQTPSNKVTEKGKYVELRCDPISGHTALYWYRQSLGQGPEFLIYFQGTGAADDSGLPNDRFFAVRPEGSVSTLKIQRTERGDSAVYLCASSLPVGPGINEQFFGPGTRLTVL.

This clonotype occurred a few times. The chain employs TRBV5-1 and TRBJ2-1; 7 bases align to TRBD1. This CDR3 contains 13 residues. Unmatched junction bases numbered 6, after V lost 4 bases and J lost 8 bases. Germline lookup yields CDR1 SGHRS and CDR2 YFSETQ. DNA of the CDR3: TGCGCCAGCAGCGAGGACAGGTTCCATGAGCAGTTCTTC. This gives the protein CASSEDRFHEQFF.

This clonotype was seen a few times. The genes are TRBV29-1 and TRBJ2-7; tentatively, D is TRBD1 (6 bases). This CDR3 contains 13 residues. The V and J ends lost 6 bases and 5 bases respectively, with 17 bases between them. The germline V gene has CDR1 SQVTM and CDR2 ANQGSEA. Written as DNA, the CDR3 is TGCAGCGTCCTCTGGACAGTCAACCACGAGCAGTACTTC. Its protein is CSVLWTVNHEQYF.

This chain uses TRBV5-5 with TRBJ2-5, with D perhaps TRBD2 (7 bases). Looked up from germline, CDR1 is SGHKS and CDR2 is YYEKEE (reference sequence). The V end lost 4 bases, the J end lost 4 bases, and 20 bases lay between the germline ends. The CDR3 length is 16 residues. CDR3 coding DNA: TGTGCCAGCAGCCGGGGGCGGGAGAGGTTTCGAGAGACCCAGTACTTC. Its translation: CASSRGRERFRETQYF.

CDR3 bases: TGTGCCACCAGCGAGGAGATTACCTACGAGCAGTACTTC. This translates into CATSEEITYEQYF. The chain has TRBV15 and TRBJ2-7, with D uncertain. The CDR3 totals 13 residues. V lost 5 bases to trimming and J lost 2 bases, with 10 bases between them. CDR1 and CDR2 from the germline V gene are LNHNV and YYDKDF (reference sequence).

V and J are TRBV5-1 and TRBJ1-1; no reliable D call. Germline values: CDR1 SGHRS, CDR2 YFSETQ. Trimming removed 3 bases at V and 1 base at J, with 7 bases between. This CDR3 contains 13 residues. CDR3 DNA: TGCGCCAGCAGCTGGCACCGGAACACTGAAGCTTTCTTT. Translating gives CASSWHRNTEAFF. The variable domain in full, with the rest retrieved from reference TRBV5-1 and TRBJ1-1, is KAGVTQTPRYLIKTRGQQVTLSCSPISGHRSVSWYQQTPGQGLQFLFEYFSETQRNKGNFPGRFSGRQFSNSRSEMNVSTLELGDSALYLCASSWHRNTEAFFGQGTRLTVV.

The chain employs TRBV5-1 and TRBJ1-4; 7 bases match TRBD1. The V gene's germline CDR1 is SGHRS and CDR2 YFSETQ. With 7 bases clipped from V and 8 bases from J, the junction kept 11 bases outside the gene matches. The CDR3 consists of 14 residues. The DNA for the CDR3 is TGCGCCAGCGCACAATCGACAGGGAGGGAAAAACTGTTTTTT. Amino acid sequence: CASAQSTGREKLFF.

The CDR3 loop reads CASSLWVGDSQMNTEAFF. CDR3 DNA sequence: TGTGCCAGCAGTTTATGGGTGGGGGACAGTCAAATGAACACTGAAGCTTTCTTT. The rearrangement links TRBV12-3 or TRBV12-4 to TRBJ1-1; 7 positions match TRBD1. This CDR3 contains 18 residues. The ends lost 2 bases at V and 0 bases at J; junction bases unmatched: 12.

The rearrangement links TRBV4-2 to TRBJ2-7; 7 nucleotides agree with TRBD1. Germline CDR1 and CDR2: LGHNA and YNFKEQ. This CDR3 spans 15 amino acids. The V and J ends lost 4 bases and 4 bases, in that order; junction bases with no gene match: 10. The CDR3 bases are TGTGCCAGCAGCCTCGAAGACAGGGTGCAGTACGAGCAGTACTTC. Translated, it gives CASSLEDRVQYEQYF.